This T cell receptor beta chain was found in a study of shared clonotypes between healthy human individuals. Study in general: The cohort had a couple of women and a few men, ages 18 to 49. Points from the study as a whole: Clonotype sharing among donors was thought likely to change with sequencing depth. Naive subsets tended to show greater estimated richness than memory subsets.

V lost 3 bases and J lost 2; bases outside the gene matches: 5. Germline V CDR1 and CDR2: SGHTA, FQGNSA. This CDR3 has 16 residues. About this clone: Its antigen is undetermined.

Profiled with immunoSEQ multiplex PCR; TCRdb holds only in-frame clones, not every one. The sample has a few million clones; under 95% are singletons. Material for sequencing was naive CD4+ T cells from PBMCs. Subset specified: CD45RA+ positively selected. The sequence derives from a man aged 18 to 29 in good health. Some clones in this sample may be carry-over from other donors' samples. The genes are TRBV7-2 and TRBJ1-5; TRBD1 aligns across 9 bases. CDR3 sequence reads: CASSFTGGSGNQPQHF. The CDR3 DNA follows: TGTGCCAGCAGCTTCACAGGGGGCTCGGGCAATCAGCCCCAGCATTTT.